This entry lists 25 T cell receptor beta chains sequenced from one sample in a study of T cell clonality in common variable immunodeficiency. The study's findings and limits: In common variable immunodeficiency, TCR beta chains reportedly carried fewer deletions and N-nucleotide insertions.

Their antigens remain unidentified. The data were produced by immunoSEQ multiplex PCR, yet TCRdb's version contains in-frame clones alone and is incomplete. This sample shows approximately 30,000 clones and no singletons; approximately 3.9% rests with the ten largest. The sequencing sample was made of peripheral blood mononuclear cells. The receptors originated from a human donor with common variable immunodeficiency.

Incomplete CDR3 DNA: TGTGCCACCCAAAACCCGGGGACTAGCCTTGAG. Translated: CATQNPGTSLE. The full-length CDR3 reads as CATQNPGTSLEQFF. The chain couples TRBV19 to TRBJ2-1; TRBD2 aligns across 9 bases. The CDR3 end lies 3 residues beyond the end of the read and is filled in from the germline J gene. CDR1 and CDR2 from the germline V gene are LNHDA and SQIVND (reference sequence). The CDR3 contains 14 residues. Germline trimming cut 10 bases from V and 9 bases from J; bases unmatched to any gene: 13.

This clone was counted ten times or more. The read stops 3 residues short of the end of the CDR3; the missing end is completed from the germline J gene. The chain carries TRBV20-1 and TRBJ2-7; TRBD1 aligns across 10 bases. Germline V lookup: CDR1 DFQATT, CDR2 SNEGSKA (reference sequence). CDR3 size: 14 residues. J gave up 5 bases and V 6 bases, and 10 bases lay outside the gene matches. Partial CDR3 DNA: TGCAGTGCATCCCCGGGACAGGGGTTTCACGAG. Its translation is CSASPGQGFHE. The whole CDR3 region reads CSASPGQGFHEQYF.

In its sample, this clone was seen a few times. The read ends 3 residues early relative to the CDR3; the germline J gene fills the gap. This chain connects TRBV19 to TRBJ2-7; 8 nucleotides line up with TRBD1. Germline CDR1 reads LNHDA; CDR2 reads SQIVND (reference sequence). This CDR3 spans 14 amino acids. V shed 6 bases, J shed 5 bases, and the junction held 9 bases outside the gene matches. This CDR3 is CASSTDRVQNEQYF. Incomplete CDR3 DNA: TGTGCCAGTAGCACGGACAGGGTTCAGAACGAG.

Details on this clone: The CDR3 is cut off 3 residues early in the read; its end comes from the germline J gene. Other DNA sequences in this specimen translate into the identical CDR3. The chain carries TRBV5-1 and TRBJ2-7; TRBD1 matches at 8 bases. CDR1 is SGHRS and CDR2 is YFSETQ in the germline V gene. The CDR3 has 14 residues. The J segment lost 4 bases and the V segment lost 0 bases, leaving 3 bases of the junction unmatched. The DNA read from the CDR3 is TGCGCCAGCAGCTTGGGCGGGACAGGATACGAG. Its protein is CASSLGGTGYE. The full CDR3 protein is CASSLGGTGYEQYF.

The table lists this clone with many counts. CDR3 protein: CASSFLTGDYGYTF. The CDR3 DNA, read in part, is TGCGCCAGCAGCTTCCTGACAGGGGACTATGGC. The chain employs TRBV5-1 and TRBJ1-2; TRBD1 aligns across 8 bases. From the germline J gene comes the end of the CDR3, since the read stops 3 residues before it. With 2 bases clipped from V and 3 bases from J, the junction kept 3 bases outside the gene matches. Germline CDR1 and CDR2: SGHRS and YFSETQ. The CDR3 runs to 14 residues.

In this sample, this clone turned up many times. The DNA ends 3 residues before the CDR3 does, and the rest of the CDR3 is filled in from the germline J gene. The genes are TRBV7-8 and TRBJ2-1; D possibly corresponds to TRBD2 (5 bases). V lost 5 bases, J lost 3 bases, and 14 bases lay in between. This CDR3 is built from 15 residues. The V gene's germline CDR1 is SGHVS and CDR2 FQNEAQ. CDR3 DNA (partial): TGTGCCAGCAGCCGTACTAGTTCTCTCTACAATGAG. Translating it yields CASSRTSSLYNE. The CDR3, in full, reads CASSRTSSLYNEQFF.

Incomplete CDR3 DNA: TGTGCCAGTAGTTCCCGGGACAGGGGGCTCGATACG. Its protein product is CASSSRDRGLDT. The full CDR3 protein is CASSSRDRGLDTQYF. V and J are TRBV19 and TRBJ2-3; 12 bases map to TRBD1. The CDR3 end is not reached by the read, which stops 3 residues before it; the germline J gene fills it in. Germline V gives CDR1 LNHDA, CDR2 SQIVND (reference sequence). The CDR3 length is 15 residues. The junction had 6 bases not matched to a gene; V was cut back by 5 bases and J by 6 bases.

This clone has a handful of counts. Read sequence stops 3 residues before the CDR3 end, and the germline J gene provides the missing end. The identical CDR3 is also encoded by other nucleotide sequences in the sample. This chain links TRBV18 with TRBJ1-5; D is perhaps TRBD1 (6 bases). Deletions cut 5 bases from V and 7 bases from J, with 18 bases between. The germline V gene encodes CDR1 KGHSH and CDR2 LQKENI. The CDR3 runs to 15 residues. CDR3 DNA, as far as it was read: TGTGCCAGCTCAATCACACAGGGTACGGGGCAGCCC. It is translated as CASSITQGTGQP. The whole CDR3 protein reads CASSITQGTGQPQHF.

In this sample, this clone turned up a few times. From the germline J gene comes the end of the CDR3, since the read stops 3 residues before it. The chain recombines TRBV2 with TRBJ1-5; TRBD1 aligns across 9 bases. The CDR3 totals 15 residues. V lost 7 bases, J lost 1 base, and 5 bases stayed unmatched. From germline, CDR1 is SNHLY and CDR2 FYNNEI. This chain's CDR3 is CASTRDRASNQPQHF. The part of the CDR3 DNA that was read is TGTGCCAGCACCCGGGACAGGGCAAGCAATCAGCCC.

This clone has just a few counts. The CDR3 end is not reached by the read, which stops 3 residues before it; the germline J gene fills it in. This chain uses TRBV5-1 with TRBJ2-7; D might be TRBD1 (7 bases). Germline lookup yields CDR1 SGHRS and CDR2 YFSETQ. Trimming took 0 bases from V and 3 from J, leaving 13 bases between them. The CDR3 has 15 amino acids. The part of the CDR3 DNA that was read is TGCGCCAGCAGCTTGGAGGCAGGGGGGAGCTACGAG. This encodes CASSLEAGGSYE. The CDR3 as a whole reads CASSLEAGGSYEQYF.

A few counts support this clone. The read terminates 3 residues before the CDR3 end, so the remaining end is supplied by the germline J gene. This chain connects TRBV6-2 or TRBV6-3 to TRBJ2-2; D is unresolved. The ends were cut back, 7 bases at V and 1 base at J, with 7 bases in the middle. Germline CDR1 is MNHEY and CDR2 is SVGEGT. The CDR3 length is 13 residues. The CDR3 spells CASTRQNTGELFF. CDR3 bases read: TGTGCCAGCACAAGGCAGAACACCGGGGAG.

Remarks on this clone: The read ends 3 residues shy of where the CDR3 ends; the end is completed using the germline J gene. The chain couples TRBV5-1 to TRBJ2-7, with D possibly matching TRBD1 (5 bases). CDR3 length: 13 amino acids. V was trimmed by 4 bases and J by 5 bases, leaving 13 bases between them. Germline V lookup: CDR1 SGHRS, CDR2 YFSETQ. The DNA read from the CDR3 is TGCGCCAGCAGCCCGAGAGGCAGGGACGAG. Translating it yields CASSPRGRDE. In full, the CDR3 is CASSPRGRDEQYF.

About this clone itself: The read ends 3 residues shy of where the CDR3 ends; the end is completed using the germline J gene. The chain combines TRBV7-9 with TRBJ1-6; 7 bases map to TRBD1. The germline V gene has CDR1 SEHNR and CDR2 FQNEAQ (reference sequence). The V gene end was trimmed by 5 bases and the J gene end by 7 bases; junction bases not matched to a gene: 5. This CDR3 region has 14 residues. Incomplete CDR3 DNA: TGTGCCAGCAGCGCCTCAGGGGGAAATTCACCC. Translation gives CASSASGGNSP. From start to end, the CDR3 is CASSASGGNSPLHF.

The CDR3 sequence is CASSSRRESYGYTF. The CDR3 bases that were read are TGTGCCAGCAGCTCCCGCAGGGAGTCCTATGGC. The chain has TRBV7-9 and TRBJ1-2; tentative D call: TRBD1 (5 bases). From the germline J gene comes the end of the CDR3, since the read stops 3 residues before it. The germline V gene has CDR1 SEHNR and CDR2 FQNEAQ (reference sequence). The V end lost 4 bases, the J end lost 4 bases, and 13 bases lay between the germline ends. CDR3 length: 14 residues.

This clone was seen only a few times. Coverage ceases 3 residues before the CDR3 finishes, and the germline J gene fills in the end. The chain uses TRBV30 and TRBJ1-2; 9 nucleotides match TRBD1. The CDR3 has 14 residues. Germline CDR1 reads GTSNPN; CDR2 reads SVGIG (reference sequence). Here the CDR3 reads CAWSLGTGIAGYTF. The sequenced CDR3 bases are TGTGCCTGGAGTTTGGGGACAGGGATTGCCGGC. Using reference TRBV30 and TRBJ1-2 for the parts outside the CDR3, the full variable domain is SQTIHQWPATLVQPVGSPLSLECTVEGTSNPNLYWYRQAAGRGLQLLFYSVGIGQISSEVPQNLSASRPQDRQFILSSKKLLLSDSGFYLCAWSLGTGIAGYTFGSGTRLTVV.

About this clone itself: The read terminates 3 residues ahead of where the CDR3 ends, so the germline J gene completes it. The chain couples TRBV29-1 to TRBJ1-2; 7 positions match TRBD1. Germline CDR1 SQVTM, CDR2 ANQGSEA. J was trimmed by 2 bases and V by 7 bases; bases with no gene match: 4. The CDR3 is made up of 12 amino acids. The CDR3 region is CSATGLNYGYTF. CDR3 bases read: TGCAGCGCGACAGGGTTAAACTATGGC.

This clone was found a few times. The sequenced fragment ends 3 residues before the CDR3 boundary, so the rest is inferred from the germline J gene. The chain uses TRBV7-9 and TRBJ2-7; 9 nucleotides agree with TRBD2. The V gene end was trimmed by 5 bases and the J gene end by 3 bases; junction bases not matched to a gene: 5. Per the germline V gene, CDR1 is SEHNR and CDR2 is FQNEAQ (reference sequence). The CDR3 covers 14 residues. The CDR3: CASSMLAGNYEQYF. CDR3 DNA (partial): TGTGCCAGCAGCATGCTAGCGGGGAACTACGAG. Full variable domain (remainder filled in from reference TRBV7-9 and TRBJ2-7): DTGVSQNPRHKITKRGQNVTFRCDPISEHNRLYWYRQTLGQGPEFLTYFQNEAQLEKSRLLSDRFSAERPKGSFSTLEIQRTEQGDSAMYLCASSMLAGNYEQYFGPGTRLTVT.

In this sample, this clone turned up many times. The read finishes 3 residues shy of the CDR3 end, and the germline J gene is used to complete it. The J gene is TRBJ1-5, the V gene TRBV7-9; the match to TRBD1 covers 8 bases. CDR3 size: 15 residues. V dropped 1 base and J dropped 1; count of bases not matched to a gene: 0. Germline V gene sequence: CDR1 SEHNR, CDR2 FQNEAQ (reference sequence). The sequenced CDR3 bases are TGTGCCAGCAGCTTAGACAGGGGGAGCAATCAGCCC. Its translation is CASSLDRGSNQP. In full, the CDR3 reads CASSLDRGSNQPQHF.

This clone was observed a handful of times. The read terminates 3 residues ahead of where the CDR3 ends, so the germline J gene completes it. The rearrangement uses TRBV11-2 and TRBJ2-7; 8 nucleotides agree with TRBD2. CDR1 and CDR2 from the germline V gene are SGHAT and FQNNGV. V trimming: 6 bases; J trimming: 4 bases; junction bases outside the gene matches: 8. There are 14 residues in the CDR3. The CDR3 bases that were read are TGTGCCAGCAGGGAAGCGGGGGATTTATACGAG. Its protein is CASREAGDLYE. The entire CDR3 protein is CASREAGDLYEQYF.

There are many counts of this clone. The read finishes 3 residues shy of the CDR3 end, and the germline J gene is used to complete it. J is TRBJ2-1 and V is TRBV6-2 or TRBV6-3; 8 bases agree with TRBD1. The germline gives CDR1 MNHEY, CDR2 SVGEGT. The CDR3 spans 14 residues. With V trimmed by 5 bases and J by 8 bases, 8 bases remained unmatched. The CDR3 DNA, read in part, is TGTGCCAGCAGTCGCGGGACAGGCAAATATGAG. It specifies CASSRGTGKYE. The whole CDR3 protein reads CASSRGTGKYEQFF.

Concerning this clone: The read ends 3 residues early relative to the CDR3; the germline J gene fills the gap. The V call is TRBV30, the J call TRBJ2-7; 7 bases are a match to TRBD1. CDR1 and CDR2 from the germline V gene are GTSNPN and SVGIG (reference sequence). The CDR3 is 15 amino acids. J was trimmed by 4 bases and V by 5 bases; bases with no gene match: 14. The covered CDR3 bases are TGTGCCTGGGGTCGAGGGGGCGCGAGCCCATACGAG. It translates to CAWGRGGASPYE. The whole CDR3 protein is CAWGRGGASPYEQYF.

A word on this clone: The read ends 3 residues shy of where the CDR3 ends; the end is completed using the germline J gene. The chain recombines TRBV7-3 with TRBJ2-3, with D tentatively TRBD1 (5 bases). The CDR3 covers 15 residues. Germline values: CDR1 SGHTA, CDR2 FQGTGA. V was trimmed by 3 bases and J by 3 bases, leaving 13 bases between them. The sequenced part of the CDR3 DNA is TGTGCCAGCAGCTTGCAGGGCCTAAGAACAGATACG. Amino acids: CASSLQGLRTDT. The whole CDR3 sequence is CASSLQGLRTDTQYF.

A remark on this clone: Read coverage stops 3 residues before the CDR3 terminus; the germline J gene supplies the remainder. This chain connects TRBV19 to TRBJ2-5; 7 bases are shared with TRBD1. CDR3 size: 13 residues. The germline gives CDR1 LNHDA, CDR2 SQIVND (reference sequence). Germline trimming cut 7 bases from V and 2 bases from J; bases unmatched to any gene: 4. The CDR3 sequence: CASNPRGQETQYF. CDR3 DNA (partial): TGTGCCAGTAATCCCAGGGGGCAAGAGACC.

This clone occurred many times. With the read ending 3 residues before the CDR3 end, the germline J gene is used to fill in that end. The chain uses TRBV18 and TRBJ1-5; no definite D call. V lost 4 bases and J lost 4, with 11 bases in between. Germline CDR1 and CDR2: KGHSH and LQKENI. This CDR3 contains 14 residues. The CDR3 sequence: CASSRQTRNQPQHF. The DNA read from the CDR3 is TGTGCCAGCTCACGCCAGACTAGGAATCAGCCC.

The table lists this clone with a few counts. With the read ending 3 residues before the CDR3 end, the germline J gene is used to fill in that end. The V call is TRBV5-1, the J call TRBJ2-1, with TRBD2 matching 8 bases. Germline V gives CDR1 SGHRS, CDR2 YFSETQ. The J segment lost 8 bases and the V segment lost 0 bases, leaving 10 bases of the junction unmatched. The CDR3 extends over 16 amino acids. This chain's CDR3 is CASSLGSRTSRDEQFF. The sequenced part of the CDR3 DNA is TGCGCCAGCAGCTTGGGGTCCCGGACTAGCCGGGATGAG.